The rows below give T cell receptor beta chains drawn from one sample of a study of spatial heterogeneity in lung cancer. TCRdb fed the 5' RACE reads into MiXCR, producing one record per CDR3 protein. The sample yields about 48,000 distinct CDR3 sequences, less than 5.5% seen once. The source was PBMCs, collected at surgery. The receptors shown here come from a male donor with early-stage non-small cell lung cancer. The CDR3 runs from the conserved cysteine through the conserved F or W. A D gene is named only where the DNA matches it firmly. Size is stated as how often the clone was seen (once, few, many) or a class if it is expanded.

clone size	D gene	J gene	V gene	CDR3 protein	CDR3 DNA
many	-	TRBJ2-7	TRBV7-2	CASSLGPRYEQYF	TGTGCCAGCAGCTTAGGCCCACGCTACGAGCAGTACTTC
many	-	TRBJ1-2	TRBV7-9	CASSFSTRNYGYTF	TGTGCCAGCAGCTTCAGCACAAGAAACTATGGCTACACCTTC
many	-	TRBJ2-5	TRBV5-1	CASSSQETQYF	TGCGCCAGCAGCTCCCAAGAGACCCAGTACTTC
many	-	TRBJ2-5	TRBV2	CASKGSRGRETQYF	TGTGCCAGCAAAGGTTCGCGGGGAAGAGAGACCCAGTACTTC
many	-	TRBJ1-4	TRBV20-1	CSALPGPNEKLFF	TGCAGTGCCCTGCCGGGTCCCAATGAAAAACTGTTTTTT
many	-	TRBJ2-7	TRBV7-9	CASSFSYEQYF	TGTGCCAGCAGCTTCTCCTACGAGCAGTACTTC
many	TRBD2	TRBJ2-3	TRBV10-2	CASCRLAGGRDTQYF	TGCGCCAGCTGTCGACTAGCGGGAGGGCGGGATACGCAGTATTTT
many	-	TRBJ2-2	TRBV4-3	CASSQEAARFTGELFF	TGCGCCAGCAGCCAAGAAGCAGCTAGATTTACCGGGGAGCTGTTTTTT
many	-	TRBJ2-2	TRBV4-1	CASSHLVGDGSGELFF	TGCGCCAGCAGCCATCTTGTCGGAGATGGGAGCGGGGAGCTGTTTTTT
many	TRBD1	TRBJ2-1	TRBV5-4	CASSLAGRGRYNEQFF	TGTGCCAGCAGCTTGGCCGGCAGGGGGCGTTACAATGAGCAGTTCTTC
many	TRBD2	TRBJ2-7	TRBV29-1	CSVGGLAGGTVGGEQYF	TGCAGCGTTGGGGGACTAGCGGGAGGCACAGTTGGGGGCGAGCAGTACTTC
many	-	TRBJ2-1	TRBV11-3	CASSLDRDNEQFF	TGTGCCAGCAGCTTAGACCGGGATAATGAGCAGTTCTTC
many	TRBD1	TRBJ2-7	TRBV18	CASSPGTGRSHYEQYF	TGTGCCAGCTCACCCGGGACAGGGAGGTCCCACTACGAGCAGTACTTC
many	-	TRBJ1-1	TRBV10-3	CAISESLRAGNTEAFF	TGTGCCATCAGTGAGTCCCTAAGGGCTGGGAACACTGAAGCTTTCTTT
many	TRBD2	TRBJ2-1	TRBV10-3	CAITGAGGYNEQFF	TGTGCCATCACCGGAGCGGGAGGGTACAATGAGCAGTTCTTC
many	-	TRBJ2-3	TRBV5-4	CASRVQFTDTQYF	TGTGCCAGCAGAGTCCAATTCACAGATACGCAGTATTTT
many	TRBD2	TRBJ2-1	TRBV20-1	CSARERGLAYNEQFF	TGCAGTGCTAGAGAGCGGGGACTAGCCTACAATGAGCAGTTCTTC
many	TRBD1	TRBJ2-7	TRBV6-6	CASKEDRGPYEQYF	TGTGCCAGCAAGGAGGACAGGGGGCCGTACGAGCAGTACTTC
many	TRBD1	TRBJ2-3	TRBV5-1	CASRTGASSDTQYF	TGCGCCAGCAGAACAGGGGCCTCCTCAGATACGCAGTATTTT
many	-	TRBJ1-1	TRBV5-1	CASRRSGPLSLMNTEAFF	TGCGCCAGCAGAAGATCCGGGCCCCTGAGTTTGATGAACACTGAAGCTTTCTTT
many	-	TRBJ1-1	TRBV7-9	CASSLGGAEAFF	TGTGCCAGCAGCTTAGGGGGGGCTGAAGCTTTCTTT
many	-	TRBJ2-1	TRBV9	CASSVGDNEQFF	TGTGCCAGCAGCGTAGGGGACAATGAGCAGTTCTTC
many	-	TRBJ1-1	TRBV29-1	CSVTGPAIEAFF	TGCAGCGTGACAGGACCGGCTATCGAAGCTTTCTTT
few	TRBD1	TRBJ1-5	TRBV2	CASSPQGRGQPQHF	TGTGCCAGCAGTCCACAGGGGAGAGGTCAGCCCCAGCATTTT
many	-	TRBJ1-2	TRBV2	CASSEGTGYYGYTF	TGTGCCAGCAGTGAGGGTACAGGTTACTATGGCTACACCTTC